These 3 T cell receptor beta chains came from one sample sequenced in a study of blood T cells in healthy people across ages. It was with a sample-barcoded 5' primer and a J-beta primer mix that a second PCR of roughly 7 to 12 cycles was run. TCRdb analysed the 5' RACE reads with MiXCR anew, one entry per CDR3 protein. The repertoire holds some 1.7 million distinct CDR3 sequences, with roughly 27% as singletons. Source material: blood. Every receptor here comes from a woman in her 30s in good health.

The chain carries TRBV5-1 and TRBJ2-1; D call uncertain. This CDR3 is built from 14 residues. Trimming took 0 bases from V and 9 from J, leaving 13 bases between them. Germline lookup yields CDR1 SGHRS and CDR2 YFSETQ. The CDR3 region has the DNA TGCGCCAGCAGCTTGGTCTATTTCTCGGGTGAGCAGTTCTTC. This gives the protein CASSLVYFSGEQFF.

The J gene is TRBJ2-4, the V gene TRBV9, with TRBD2 as a possible D gene (6 bases). The end of the DNA fits TRBJ2-5 better, so the J call may be wrong. The length of the CDR3 is 16 residues. Germline V CDR1 and CDR2: SGDLS, YYNGEE. This CDR3 reads CASSASGAGNQETQYF. Written as DNA, the CDR3 is TGTGCCAGCAGCGCCTCGGGAGCGGGCAACCAAGAGACCCAGTACTTC.

Of note for this clonotype: A much larger clone lies a single base off, so this may be a read error. The chain carries TRBV20-1 and TRBJ1-2; possible D gene TRBD1, 5 bases. The CDR3 spans 15 residues. The germline gives CDR1 DFQATT, CDR2 SNEGSKA (reference sequence). The CDR3 sequence is CSASPLLTENYDYTF. Written as DNA, the CDR3 is TGCAGTGCTAGTCCCCTCCTGACAGAGAACTATGACTACACCTTC.